The subject of this entry is one T cell receptor beta chain. Germline CDR1 SGHVS, CDR2 FNYEAQ. Deletions cut 5 bases from V and 3 bases from J, with 9 bases between. The CDR3 runs 13 residues. The sample belongs to a study of blood T cell repertoires in COVID-19. Looking at the study overall: Whether acute or convalescent, the COVID-19 samples came from the United States, Italy and Spain.

How the authors handled the data: Estimated nucleated cell counts came from reference gene primer amplification. This table comes from immunoSEQ multiplex PCR, and its TCRdb copy is limited to in-frame clones, with some not included. D and trimming come from the DNA, and the V and J calls and clone size come from that table. Of 650,000 to 800,000 clones in the sample, approximately 90% were seen once. The chain combines TRBV7-6 with TRBJ2-3; D is uncertain. The material sequenced was peripheral blood. The sequence derives from a woman between 18 and 30 years old with acute or convalescent COVID-19. This chain's CDR3 is CASSPGSTDTQYF. CDR3 coding DNA: TGTGCCAGCAGCCCGGGTTCTACAGATACGCAGTATTTT. Combining the CDR3 with reference TRBV7-6 and TRBJ2-3 gives the whole variable domain GAGVSQSPRYKVTKRGQDVALRCDPISGHVSLYWYRQALGQGPEFLTYFNYEAQQDKSGLPNDRFSAERPEGSISTLTIQRTEQRDSAMYRCASSPGSTDTQYFGPGTRLTVL.